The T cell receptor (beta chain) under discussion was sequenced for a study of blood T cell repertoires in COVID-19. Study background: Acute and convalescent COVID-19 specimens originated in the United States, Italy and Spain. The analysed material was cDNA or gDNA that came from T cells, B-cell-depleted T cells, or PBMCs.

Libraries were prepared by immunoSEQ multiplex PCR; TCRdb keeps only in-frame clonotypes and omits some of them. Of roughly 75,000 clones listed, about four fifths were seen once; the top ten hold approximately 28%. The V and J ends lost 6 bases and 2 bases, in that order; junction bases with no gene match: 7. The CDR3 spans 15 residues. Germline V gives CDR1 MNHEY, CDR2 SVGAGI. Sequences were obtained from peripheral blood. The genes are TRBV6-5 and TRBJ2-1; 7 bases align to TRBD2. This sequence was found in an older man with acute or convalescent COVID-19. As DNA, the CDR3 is TGTGCCAGCAGCTCTGCTAGCGGTCCCTACAATGAGCAGTTCTTC. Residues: CASSSASGPYNEQFF.